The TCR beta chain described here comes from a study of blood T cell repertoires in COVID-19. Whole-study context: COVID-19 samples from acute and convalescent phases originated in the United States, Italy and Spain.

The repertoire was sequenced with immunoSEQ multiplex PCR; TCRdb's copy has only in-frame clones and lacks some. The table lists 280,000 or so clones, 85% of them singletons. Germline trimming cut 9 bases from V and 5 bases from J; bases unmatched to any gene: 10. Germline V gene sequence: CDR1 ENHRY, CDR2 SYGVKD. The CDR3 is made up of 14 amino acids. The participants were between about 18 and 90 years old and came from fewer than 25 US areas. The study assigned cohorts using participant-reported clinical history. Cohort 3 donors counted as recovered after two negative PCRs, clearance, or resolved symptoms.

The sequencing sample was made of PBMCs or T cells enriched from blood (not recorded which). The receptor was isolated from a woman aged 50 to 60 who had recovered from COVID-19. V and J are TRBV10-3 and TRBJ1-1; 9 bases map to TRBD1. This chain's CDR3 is CAMTPGTGKTEAFF. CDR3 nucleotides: TGTGCCATGACCCCCGGGACAGGGAAGACTGAAGCTTTCTTT.